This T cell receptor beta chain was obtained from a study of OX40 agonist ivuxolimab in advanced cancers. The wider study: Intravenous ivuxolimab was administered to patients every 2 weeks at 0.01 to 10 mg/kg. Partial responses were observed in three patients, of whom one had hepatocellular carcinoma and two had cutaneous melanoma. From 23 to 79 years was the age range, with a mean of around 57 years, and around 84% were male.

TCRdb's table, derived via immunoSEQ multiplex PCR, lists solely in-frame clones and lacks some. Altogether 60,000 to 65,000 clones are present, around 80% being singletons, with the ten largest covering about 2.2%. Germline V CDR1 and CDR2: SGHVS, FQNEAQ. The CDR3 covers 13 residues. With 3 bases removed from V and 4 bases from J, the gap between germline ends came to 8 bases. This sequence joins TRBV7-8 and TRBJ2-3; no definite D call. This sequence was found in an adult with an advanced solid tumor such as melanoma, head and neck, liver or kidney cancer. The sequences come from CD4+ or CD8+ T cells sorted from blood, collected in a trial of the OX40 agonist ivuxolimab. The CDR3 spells CASSLVAPDTQYF. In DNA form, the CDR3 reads TGTGCCAGCAGCTTGGTGGCCCCAGATACGCAGTATTTT.